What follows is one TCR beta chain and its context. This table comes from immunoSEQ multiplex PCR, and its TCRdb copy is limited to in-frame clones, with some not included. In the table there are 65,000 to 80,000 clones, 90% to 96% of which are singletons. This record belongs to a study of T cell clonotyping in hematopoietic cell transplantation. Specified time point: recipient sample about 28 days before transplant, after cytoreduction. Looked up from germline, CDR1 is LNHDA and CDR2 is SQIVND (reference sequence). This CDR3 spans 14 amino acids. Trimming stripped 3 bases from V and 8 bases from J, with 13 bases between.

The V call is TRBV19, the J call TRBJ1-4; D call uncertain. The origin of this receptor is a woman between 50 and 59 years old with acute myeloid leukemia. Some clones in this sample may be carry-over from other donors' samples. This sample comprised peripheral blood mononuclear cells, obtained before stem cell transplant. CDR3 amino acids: CASSISGQFEKLFF. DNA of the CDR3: TGTGCCAGTAGTATCTCTGGGCAGTTCGAAAAACTGTTTTTT.